This paragraph reports one T cell receptor (beta chain). What it recognizes is unknown. The PCR made use of 60 Vbeta and 13 Jbeta primers. Assay used: immunoSEQ multiplex PCR; TCRdb lists only in-frame clones, some missing. The sample lists over 75,000 clones, 60% to 80% occurring once. The sample belongs to a study of cytomegalovirus exposure and HLA in healthy donors. Study summary: Findings of an earlier analysis included 90 million to 120 million unique TCR beta sequences from some 200 million T cells. Among several hundred genotyped donors, around 80% fell in the Caucasian-associated ancestry cluster.

Study observations and caveats: Sequence variants that were highly shared formed a cluster that was likely a sequencing artifact. Some V segments, including TRBV6-2 and TRBV6-3, were excluded as indistinguishable.

Germline CDR1 is LNHDA and CDR2 is SQIVND (reference sequence). Trimming cost V 6 bases and J 5 bases; bases outside gene matches: 5. This CDR3 comprises 13 residues. This clonotype was sampled from a man aged 50-60 years in good health and CMV-seropositive. Sequencing was performed on PBMCs. The chain couples TRBV19 to TRBJ2-5, with 8 bases lining up with TRBD1. CDR3: CASRQGAGETQYF. CDR3 nucleotides: TGTGCCAGTAGGCAGGGGGCAGGGGAGACCCAGTACTTC.